This record concerns one T cell receptor (beta chain) sequence. The entry originates in a study of Graves' ophthalmopathy and Graves' hyperthyroidism. Study in general: Before any treatment, peripheral blood was taken at the initial diagnosis.

The authors amplified TCR beta CDR3 regions, and they did so from RNA transcripts for repertoire sequencing. Amplification began with first-round RT-PCR using HTBI primers, then second-round multiplex PCR was performed. TCRdb re-called the multiplex PCR reads through MiXCR, storing one row per CDR3 protein. The sample includes about 220,000 distinct CDR3 sequences, about 22% of them seen just once. The sequencing input was peripheral blood. The origin of this receptor is a woman aged 45-65 years with Graves' ophthalmopathy.

CDR3: CASSPPDTEAFF. For the CDR3, the DNA is TGTGCCAGCTCACCACCGGACACTGAAGCTTTCTTT. The chain joins TRBV18 to TRBJ1-1; D gene ambiguous. The germline gives CDR1 KGHSH, CDR2 LQKENI. This CDR3 is built from 12 residues. Trimming removed 0 bases from V and 3 bases from J, with 2 bases in between.